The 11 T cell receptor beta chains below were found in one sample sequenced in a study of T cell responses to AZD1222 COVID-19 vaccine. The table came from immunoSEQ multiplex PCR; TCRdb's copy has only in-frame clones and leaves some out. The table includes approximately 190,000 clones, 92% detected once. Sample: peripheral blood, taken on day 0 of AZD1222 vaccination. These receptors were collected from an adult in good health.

This CDR3 is CASSLLARNTEAFF. CDR3 DNA: TGTGCCAGCAGCTTATTGGCCAGAAACACTGAAGCTTTCTTT. This chain joins TRBV7-8 and TRBJ1-1; D gene uncertain. Germline CDR1 SGHVS, CDR2 FQNEAQ. The CDR3 sequence is 14 residues long. Trimming stripped 2 bases from V and 2 bases from J, with 9 bases between. The full variable domain, with the rest looked up from reference TRBV7-8 and TRBJ1-1, is GAGVSQSPRYKVAKRGQDVALRCDPISGHVSLFWYQQALGQGPEFLTYFQNEAQLDKSGLPSDRFFAERPEGSVSTLKIQRTQQEDSAVYLCASSLLARNTEAFFGQGTRLTVV.

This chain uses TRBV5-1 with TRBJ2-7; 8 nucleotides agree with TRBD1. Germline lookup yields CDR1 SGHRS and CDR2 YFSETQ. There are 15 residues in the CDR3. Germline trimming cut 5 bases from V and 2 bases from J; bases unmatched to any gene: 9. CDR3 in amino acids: CASRQTRGRTYEQYF. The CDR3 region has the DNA TGCGCCAGCAGGCAAACCAGGGGGCGAACCTACGAGCAGTACTTC.

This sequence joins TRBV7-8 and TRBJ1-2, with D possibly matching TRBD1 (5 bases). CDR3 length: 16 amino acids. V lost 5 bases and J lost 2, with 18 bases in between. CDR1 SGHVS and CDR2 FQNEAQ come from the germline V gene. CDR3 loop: CASSESRGRVNYGYTF. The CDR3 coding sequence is TGTGCCAGCAGCGAAAGTCGGGGCCGAGTGAACTATGGCTACACCTTC. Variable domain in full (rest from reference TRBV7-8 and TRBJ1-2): GAGVSQSPRYKVAKRGQDVALRCDPISGHVSLFWYQQALGQGPEFLTYFQNEAQLDKSGLPSDRFFAERPEGSVSTLKIQRTQQEDSAVYLCASSESRGRVNYGYTFGSGTRLTVV.

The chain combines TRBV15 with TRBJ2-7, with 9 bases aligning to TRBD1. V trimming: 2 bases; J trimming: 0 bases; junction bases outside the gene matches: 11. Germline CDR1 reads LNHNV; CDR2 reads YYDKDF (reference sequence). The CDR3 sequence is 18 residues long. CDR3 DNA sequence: TGTGCCACCAGCAGACACCCGCCGACAGGGGGGGCCTCCTACGAGCAGTACTTC. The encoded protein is CATSRHPPTGGASYEQYF. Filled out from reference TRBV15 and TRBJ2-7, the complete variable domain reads DAMVIQNPRYQVTQFGKPVTLSCSQTLNHNVMYWYQQKSSQAPKLLFHYYDKDFNNEADTPDNFQSRRPNTSFCFLDIRSPGLGDTAMYLCATSRHPPTGGASYEQYFGPGTRLTVT.

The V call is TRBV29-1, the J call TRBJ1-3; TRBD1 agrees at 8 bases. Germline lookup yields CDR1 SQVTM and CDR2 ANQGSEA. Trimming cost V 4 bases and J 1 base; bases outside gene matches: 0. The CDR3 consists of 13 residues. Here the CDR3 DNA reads TGCAGCGTTGGGACAGGGTCTGGAAACACCATATATTTT. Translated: CSVGTGSGNTIYF.

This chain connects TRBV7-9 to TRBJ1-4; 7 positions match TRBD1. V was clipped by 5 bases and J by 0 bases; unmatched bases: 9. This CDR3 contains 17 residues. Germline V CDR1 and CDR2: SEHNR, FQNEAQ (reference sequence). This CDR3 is CASSEPGQTSTNEKLFF. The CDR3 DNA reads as TGTGCCAGCAGCGAACCGGGACAGACATCAACTAATGAAAAACTGTTTTTT.

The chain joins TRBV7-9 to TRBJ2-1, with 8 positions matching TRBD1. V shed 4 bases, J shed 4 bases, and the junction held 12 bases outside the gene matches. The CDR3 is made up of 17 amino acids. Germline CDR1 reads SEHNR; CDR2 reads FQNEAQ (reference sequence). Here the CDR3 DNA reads TGTGCCAGCAGCTCCAGGGACAGGCCTTTTGGGTACAATGAGCAGTTCTTC. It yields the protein CASSSRDRPFGYNEQFF.

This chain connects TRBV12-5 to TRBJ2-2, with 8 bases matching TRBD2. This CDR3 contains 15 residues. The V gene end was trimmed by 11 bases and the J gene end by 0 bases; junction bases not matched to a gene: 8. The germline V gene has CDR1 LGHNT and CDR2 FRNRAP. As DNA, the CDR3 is TGTGCTTCCCGGGGGGGGGCGTCGAACACCGGGGAGCTGTTTTTT. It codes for CASRGGASNTGELFF.

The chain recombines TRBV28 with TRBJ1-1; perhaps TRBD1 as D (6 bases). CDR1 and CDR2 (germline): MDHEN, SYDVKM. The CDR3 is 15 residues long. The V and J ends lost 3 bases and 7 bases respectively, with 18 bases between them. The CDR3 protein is CASSFYRVYVSEAFF. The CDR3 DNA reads TGTGCCAGCAGTTTCTACAGGGTGTATGTTAGTGAAGCTTTCTTT.

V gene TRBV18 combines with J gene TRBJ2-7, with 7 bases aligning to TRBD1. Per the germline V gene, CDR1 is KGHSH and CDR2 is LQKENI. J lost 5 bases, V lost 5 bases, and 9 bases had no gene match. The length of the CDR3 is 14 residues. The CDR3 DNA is TGTGCCAGCTCATATGGACAGGTAGGAGACGAGCAGTACTTC. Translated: CASSYGQVGDEQYF.

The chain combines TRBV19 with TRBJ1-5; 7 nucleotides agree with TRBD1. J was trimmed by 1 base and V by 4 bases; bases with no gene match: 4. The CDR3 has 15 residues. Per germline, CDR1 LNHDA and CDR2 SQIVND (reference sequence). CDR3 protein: CASSTADRSNQPQHF. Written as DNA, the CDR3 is TGTGCCAGTAGTACCGCGGACAGGAGCAATCAGCCCCAGCATTTT.